Each of the 21 T cell receptor beta chains below was sequenced from the same sample in a study of blood T cell repertoires in COVID-19 (dated by TCRdb to the early 2020s). Libraries were prepared through the immunoSEQ multiplex PCR assay. Not all clones reach the TCRdb copy of this immuneACCESS table, which keeps in-frame sequences only. Checked studies attribute under half of the gap to unresolved V genes and leave the rest unexplained. The sample includes tens of thousands of clones, with 86% observed a single time. 1% to 1.5% of the sample is held by the ten biggest clonotypes. The source material was peripheral blood. These receptors were obtained from a woman aged 80 or older with acute or convalescent COVID-19.

This clone was counted once. The CDR3 nucleotides read TGTGCCAGCAGGTCACTTCAGGGGCCTTTCAATCAGCCCCAGCATTTT. Translation gives CASRSLQGPFNQPQHF. The chain couples TRBV28 to TRBJ1-5; a possible D gene is TRBD1 (6 bases). Per germline, CDR1 MDHEN and CDR2 SYDVKM. Trimming left V 6 bases short and J 3 bases short, with 18 bases between. The CDR3 contains 16 residues.

The chain is built from TRBV6-5 and TRBJ1-5; D ambiguous. Trimming took 7 bases from V and 3 from J, leaving 13 bases between them. The CDR3 sequence is 14 residues long. Germline V gives CDR1 MNHEY, CDR2 SVGAGI. The CDR3 region is CASTLTDFNQPQHF. CDR3 in DNA: TGTGCCAGCACCTTGACGGACTTCAATCAGCCCCAGCATTTT.

The count of this clone is one. The chain combines TRBV11-2 with TRBJ2-1, with D perhaps matching TRBD1 (5 bases). The CDR3 contains 13 residues. Trimming removed 3 bases from V and 5 bases from J, with 8 bases in between. Germline V gene lookup returns CDR1 SGHAT and CDR2 FQNNGV. CDR3 region: CASSFRGHNEQFF. The CDR3 region has the DNA TGTGCCAGCAGCTTTAGGGGCCACAATGAGCAGTTCTTC.

This clone showed up just once. The CDR3 spells CASSGVRRTSGHNEQFF. CDR3 sequence (DNA): TGTGCCAGCAGCGGAGTTAGGAGGACTAGCGGTCACAATGAGCAGTTCTTC. This chain connects TRBV6-2 or TRBV6-3 to TRBJ2-1; the match to TRBD2 covers 10 bases. Germline V gene data show CDR1 as MNHEY and CDR2 as SVGEGT. V shed 6 bases, J shed 5 bases, and the junction held 13 bases outside the gene matches. CDR3 length equals 17 residues.

This chain links TRBV28 with TRBJ1-5, with D maybe TRBD1 (6 bases). The V gene lost 1 base and the J gene lost 0 bases, with 16 bases spanning the gap. The germline CDR1 and CDR2 sequences are MDHEN and SYDVKM. This CDR3 has 18 amino acids. The CDR3 nucleotides are TGTGCCAGCAGTTTATTTCTTGGGACATCCGATAGCAATCAGCCCCAGCATTTT. Amino acids: CASSLFLGTSDSNQPQHF.

Of note for this clone: The same CDR3 arises from other DNA sequences in this sample as well. This chain links TRBV6-4 with TRBJ2-1; 7 bases are a match to TRBD2. The CDR3 covers 15 residues. Germline CDR1 is MRHNA and CDR2 is SNTAGT. The trim removed 1 base at V and 4 bases at J, leaving 4 bases unmatched. CDR3 residues: CASSDWASGYNEQFF. For the CDR3, the DNA is TGTGCCAGCAGTGACTGGGCTAGCGGTTACAATGAGCAGTTCTTC.

The rearrangement links TRBV11-2 to TRBJ2-1; 7 bases match TRBD2. CDR1 is SGHAT, CDR2 FQNNGV, per germline. There are 15 residues in the CDR3. Losses at the gene ends were 1 base for V and 6 bases for J; bases not matched to a gene: 6. CDR3 sequence (DNA): TGTGCCAGCAGCTTAGCGGTGGGAGGGCCCAATGAGCAGTTCTTC. Protein sequence: CASSLAVGGPNEQFF.

The chain has TRBV3-1 (or the pseudogene TRBV3-2) and TRBJ2-7; 9 positions agree with TRBD2. The germline V gene encodes CDR1 LGHDT and CDR2 YNNKEL (reference sequence). After removal of 4 bases from V and 6 bases from J, the junction contained 7 bases not matched to a gene. The CDR3 has 14 residues. CDR3: CASSRPGLASEQYF. The DNA of the CDR3 is TGTGCCAGCAGCCGGCCGGGACTAGCATCCGAGCAGTACTTC.

The chain links TRBV6-1 to TRBJ1-4; 8 bases agree with TRBD1. Germline V lookup: CDR1 MNHNS, CDR2 SASEGT. Germline trimming cut 3 bases from V and 0 bases from J; bases unmatched to any gene: 3. CDR3 size: 16 residues. DNA of the CDR3: TGTGCCAGCAGTGACCTACAGGGGGCAACTAATGAAAAACTGTTTTTT. This codes for CASSDLQGATNEKLFF.

The rearrangement links TRBV5-1 to TRBJ2-1; 11 positions agree with TRBD2. The J segment lost 6 bases and the V segment lost 4 bases, leaving 12 bases of the junction unmatched. CDR3 length: 17 residues. Per the germline V gene, CDR1 is SGHRS and CDR2 is YFSETQ. Here the CDR3 DNA reads TGCGCCAGCAGCCGGGGGCCTAGCGGGAGGTCTTTCAATGAGCAGTTCTTC. Amino acids: CASSRGPSGRSFNEQFF.

The rearrangement uses TRBV11-2 and TRBJ2-5, with TRBD2 matching over 14 bases. V shed 2 bases and J 5 bases; nucleotides not matched to a gene: 1. Per germline, CDR1 SGHAT and CDR2 FQNNGV. The CDR3 runs to 15 residues. The CDR3 region is CASSLRLAGGETQYF. CDR3 bases: TGTGCCAGCAGCTTAAGACTAGCGGGGGGGGAGACCCAGTACTTC.

This chain joins TRBV30 and TRBJ2-5; a possible D gene is TRBD1 (6 bases). V gave up 5 bases and J gave up 5 bases, with 18 bases separating them. The CDR3 contains 14 residues. CDR1 is GTSNPN, CDR2 SVGIG, per germline (reference sequence). CDR3 sequence: CAWGGGGRAETQYF. CDR3 bases: TGTGCCTGGGGTGGGGGCGGTCGCGCCGAGACCCAGTACTTC. Filled out from reference TRBV30 and TRBJ2-5, the complete variable domain reads SQTIHQWPATLVQPVGSPLSLECTVEGTSNPNLYWYRQAAGRGLQLLFYSVGIGQISSEVPQNLSASRPQDRQFILSSKKLLLSDSGFYLCAWGGGGRAETQYFGPGTRLLVL.

This chain joins TRBV5-1 and TRBJ1-5; TRBD1 is a possible D gene (5 bases). CDR3 length equals 14 residues. V shed 3 bases and J shed 3 bases, with 10 bases lying between them. Germline V lookup: CDR1 SGHRS, CDR2 YFSETQ. CDR3 sequence: CASSWGDPNQPQHF. The CDR3 coding sequence is TGCGCCAGCAGCTGGGGGGACCCCAATCAGCCCCAGCATTTT.

The genes are TRBV5-1 and TRBJ2-5; a possible D gene is TRBD2 (5 bases). CDR3 length: 14 amino acids. V lost 3 bases to trimming and J lost 1 base, with 10 bases between them. The V gene's germline CDR1 is SGHRS and CDR2 YFSETQ. The CDR3, as DNA: TGCGCCAGCAGCTCCTTAGCGACCCAAGAGACCCAGTACTTC. Translation: CASSSLATQETQYF.

The chain couples TRBV9 to TRBJ2-1, with D maybe TRBD2 (6 bases). The CDR3 is 15 amino acids. Germline V CDR1 and CDR2: SGDLS, YYNGEE. The ends were cut back, 0 bases at V and 10 bases at J, with 17 bases in the middle. CDR3 residues: CASSVGASVGGEQFF. DNA for the CDR3: TGTGCCAGCAGCGTAGGGGCCAGTGTGGGAGGCGAGCAGTTCTTC.

A single count supports this clone. The chain couples TRBV6-5 to TRBJ1-2; TRBD1 agrees at 11 bases. Germline assignment: CDR1 MNHEY and CDR2 SVGAGI. Losses at the gene ends were 5 bases for V and 3 bases for J; bases not matched to a gene: 2. The CDR3 sequence is 14 residues long. The CDR3, as DNA: TGTGCCAGCAGTCCGGGACAGGGGGACTATGGCTACACCTTC. It yields the protein CASSPGQGDYGYTF.

The chain links TRBV7-8 to TRBJ2-2; 7 positions match TRBD2. The germline V gene encodes CDR1 SGHVS and CDR2 FQNEAQ. The junction had 9 bases not matched to a gene; V was cut back by 5 bases and J by 3 bases. The CDR3 contains 16 residues. The CDR3 protein is CASSLNGGGYTGELFF. DNA for the CDR3: TGTGCCAGCAGCCTAAATGGGGGGGGTTACACCGGGGAGCTGTTTTTT.

The chain recombines TRBV7-9 with TRBJ2-7, with D maybe TRBD1 (5 bases). The CDR3 runs to 14 residues. Germline V gives CDR1 SEHNR, CDR2 FQNEAQ (reference sequence). V lost 4 bases to trimming and J lost 0 bases, with 10 bases between them. The CDR3 nucleotides read TGTGCCAGCAGCTCCAGACAGAGCTCCTACGAGCAGTACTTC. Its translation is CASSSRQSSYEQYF.

The chain carries TRBV2 and TRBJ1-2; possible D gene TRBD1, 5 bases. Germline V CDR1 and CDR2: SNHLY, FYNNEI. This CDR3 has 13 residues. V lost 4 bases to trimming and J lost 3 bases, with 9 bases between them. The CDR3 protein is CASSAGLDYGYTF. CDR3 nucleotides: TGTGCCAGCAGTGCAGGGCTGGACTATGGCTACACCTTC. The whole variable domain, filled in from reference TRBV2 and TRBJ1-2, reads EPEVTQTPSHQVTQMGQEVILRCVPISNHLYFYWYRQILGQKVEFLVSFYNNEISEKSEIFDDQFSVERPDGSNFTLKIRSTKLEDSAMYFCASSAGLDYGYTFGSGTRLTVV.

The chain is built from TRBV7-9 and TRBJ2-5, with TRBD1 as a possible D gene (7 bases). V gave up 5 bases and J gave up 5 bases, with 21 bases separating them. The CDR3 length is 16 residues. CDR1 and CDR2 (germline): SEHNR, FQNEAQ (reference sequence). The DNA of the CDR3 is TGTGCCAGCAGCGCGCGGGGCGGGACAGTCCAGGAGACCCAGTACTTC. It codes for CASSARGGTVQETQYF.

The chain employs TRBV4-1 and TRBJ2-5; 9 bases map to TRBD2. V lost 2 bases and J lost 3; bases outside the gene matches: 4. Germline loops: CDR1 MGHRA, CDR2 YSYEKL. The CDR3 sequence is 15 residues long. The CDR3 is CASSQTGTSKETQYF. Here the CDR3 DNA reads TGCGCCAGCAGCCAAACCGGGACTAGCAAAGAGACCCAGTACTTC.